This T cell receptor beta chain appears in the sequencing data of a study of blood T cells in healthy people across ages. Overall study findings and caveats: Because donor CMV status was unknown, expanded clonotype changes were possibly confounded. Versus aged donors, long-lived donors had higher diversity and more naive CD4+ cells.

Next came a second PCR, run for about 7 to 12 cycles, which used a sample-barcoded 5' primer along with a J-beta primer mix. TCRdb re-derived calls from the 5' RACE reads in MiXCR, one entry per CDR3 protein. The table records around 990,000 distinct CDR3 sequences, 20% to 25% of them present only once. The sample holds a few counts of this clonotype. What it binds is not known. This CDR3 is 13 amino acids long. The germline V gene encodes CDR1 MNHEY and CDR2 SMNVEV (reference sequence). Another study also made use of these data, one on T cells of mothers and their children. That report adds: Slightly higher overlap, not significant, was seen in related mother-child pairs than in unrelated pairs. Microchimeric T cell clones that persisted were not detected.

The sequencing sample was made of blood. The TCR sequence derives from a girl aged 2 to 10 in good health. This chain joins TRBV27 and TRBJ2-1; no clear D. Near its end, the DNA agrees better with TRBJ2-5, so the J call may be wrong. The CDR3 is CASSTTGQQAQYF. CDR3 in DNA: TGTGCCAGCAGCACTACCGGGCAACAAGCCCAGTACTTC.